This T cell receptor (beta chain) was documented in a study of technical replicates of blood from four donors. Germline loops: CDR1 LNHDA, CDR2 SQIVND (reference sequence). The V end was cut by 7 bases, the J end by 2 bases, with 9 bases between. The CDR3 totals 13 residues. Profiling relied on immunoSEQ multiplex PCR, and the TCRdb table lists in-frame clones only, not all of them. Among roughly 80,000 clones listed, around nine tenths were seen once. The sequence derives from a human donor in good health. Sequencing was carried out using T cells isolated from PBMCs. The chain joins TRBV19 to TRBJ1-5; unclear D gene. The CDR3 sequence is CASNPQGNQPQHF. CDR3 bases: TGTGCCAGTAACCCTCAGGGCAATCAGCCCCAGCATTTT.